The rows below give T cell receptor beta chains drawn from one sample of a study of monozygotic twins with inflammatory bowel disease. TCRdb reanalyzed the 5' RACE reads and collapses them to one entry per CDR3 protein, without DNA. The sample table sets out 80,000 or so distinct CDR3 sequences. Specimen: blood. These receptors were collected from a human donor with ulcerative colitis or Crohn's disease, or a healthy co-twin of an affected twin (not recorded which). The CDR3 runs from the conserved cysteine through the conserved F or W. Rows give clone size only sometimes, using once, few, many, or a class for an expanded clone.

J gene,clone size,V gene,CDR3 protein
TRBJ1-2,.,TRBV6-1,CASTPLRDYGYTF
TRBJ2-1,.,TRBV4-2,CASSHPGQGGDEQFF
TRBJ1-4,.,TRBV3-1,CASSQGDRNNEKLFF
TRBJ2-1,.,TRBV5-1,CASSTGDSYNEQFF
TRBJ2-2,.,TRBV5-6,CASSLWGARNTGELFF
TRBJ1-2,.,TRBV28,CASRGQGVPDYGYTF
TRBJ2-7,.,TRBV29-1,CSVVKLRGTSYEQYF
TRBJ2-7,.,TRBV7-9,CASSMTGGSYEQYF
TRBJ1-1,.,TRBV2,CASSDRVGTPDAEAFF
TRBJ1-1,.,TRBV27,CASSSGQGAGRAFF
TRBJ2-7,.,TRBV5-5,CASAPAGTGVFYEQYF
TRBJ2-2,.,TRBV5-1,CASSGAEPSRGELFF
TRBJ2-7,.,TRBV7-8,CASSARRGLGIYEQYF
TRBJ2-1,.,TRBV6-5,CASSYPKRHGGPYNEQFF
TRBJ2-3,.,TRBV6-1,CASTDDRRTQYF
TRBJ2-7,.,TRBV2,CASRGLAGLYEQYF
TRBJ1-2,.,TRBV5-4,CASSSMGGQGYGYTF
TRBJ1-4,.,TRBV4-2,CASSQGGGNEKLFF
TRBJ2-7,.,TRBV10-2,CASSESSGQGYEQYF
TRBJ2-3,.,TRBV7-2,CASSFIADTDTQYF
TRBJ2-5,.,TRBV5-1,CASSLEGASQETQYF
TRBJ2-2,.,TRBV7-3,CASSPPGSKGVSGELFF
TRBJ1-2,.,TRBV20-1,CSATLGTLGKDGYTF
TRBJ2-1,medium-sized,TRBV12-3/TRBV12-4,CASSLGVGTGNNEQFF
TRBJ1-2,.,TRBV7-9,CALSHLNYGYTF
TRBJ2-7,.,TRBV7-6,CASSWTPYEQYF
TRBJ1-2,.,TRBV5-1,CASSLDTAAAGYTF
TRBJ1-1,.,TRBV11-1,CASSLASEAFF
TRBJ2-5,.,TRBV5-1,CASSFSAGGFQTQYF
TRBJ2-7,.,TRBV12-5,CASGPNDYEQYF
TRBJ2-3,.,TRBV7-6,CASSSSGNLRTDTQYF
TRBJ2-5,.,TRBV9,CASSVGYQETQYF
TRBJ1-2,.,TRBV4-2,CASSQEGGGQGNGYTF
TRBJ1-1,.,TRBV6-1,CASYSGGLGAQNTEAFF
TRBJ1-4,.,TRBV6-5,CASRARNEKLFF
TRBJ1-1,.,TRBV12-3/TRBV12-4,CASSPITGGTEAFF
TRBJ1-1,.,TRBV25-1,CASSGTSRFPEAFF
TRBJ1-2,.,TRBV12-3/TRBV12-4,CASSDTGIYGYTF
TRBJ2-1,.,TRBV12-3/TRBV12-4,CASSLAGGRYNEQFF
TRBJ1-5,.,TRBV2,CASSFGTGPGQPQHF
TRBJ2-1,.,TRBV6-6,CASSLEHYNEQFF
TRBJ1-2,.,TRBV15,CATSQILHSRSNYGYTF
TRBJ2-7,.,TRBV4-1,CASSPRTSGVSSYEQYF
TRBJ2-7,.,TRBV5-1,CASSANRDRGHEQYF
TRBJ1-5,.,TRBV7-9,CASSHDISNQPQHF
TRBJ1-1,.,TRBV5-4,CASSLNPKDEAFF
TRBJ2-7,.,TRBV6-1,CASSSLPGQGAQEQYF
TRBJ1-3,.,TRBV7-8,CASSSGSGNTIYF
TRBJ2-7,.,TRBV7-8,CASSSKAQGKPEQYF
TRBJ2-3,.,TRBV6-5,CASSYAAGGGTDTQYF